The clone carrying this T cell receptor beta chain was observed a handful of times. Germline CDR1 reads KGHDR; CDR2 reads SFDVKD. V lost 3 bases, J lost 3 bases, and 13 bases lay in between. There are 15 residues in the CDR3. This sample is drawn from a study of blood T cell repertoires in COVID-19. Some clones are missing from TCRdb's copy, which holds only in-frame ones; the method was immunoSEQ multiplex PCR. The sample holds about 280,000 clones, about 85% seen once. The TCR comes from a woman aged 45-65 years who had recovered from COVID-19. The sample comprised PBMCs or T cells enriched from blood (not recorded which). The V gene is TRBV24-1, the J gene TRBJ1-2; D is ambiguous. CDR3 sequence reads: CATSDPNGVDYGYTF. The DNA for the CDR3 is TGTGCCACCAGTGATCCGAACGGGGTCGACTATGGCTACACCTTC.